These 25 T cell receptor beta chains came from one sample sequenced in a study of T cells in tuberculosis. This table comes from immunoSEQ multiplex PCR, and its TCRdb copy is limited to in-frame clones, with some not included. The profile shows tens of thousands of clones, 90% to 95% of them singletons. Source material: PBMCs. Receptor source: a donor aged 10-29 years with latent tuberculosis or without tuberculosis infection. Some clones in this sample may be carry-over from other donors' samples.

The CDR3 region has the DNA TGTGCCAGCAGCTTAGGTCGCGCGAACACCGGGGAGCTGTTTTTT. Amino acids: CASSLGRANTGELFF. The V and J genes are TRBV7-2 and TRBJ2-2; D remains ambiguous. The CDR3 is 15 residues long. V was trimmed by 1 base and J by 0 bases, leaving 6 bases between them. CDR1 is SGHTA, CDR2 FQGNSA, per germline.

The CDR3 region has the DNA TGTGCCAGCAGACGACAGGCGGTCTATGGCTACACCTTC. Translating gives CASRRQAVYGYTF. This rearrangement joins TRBV6-5 to TRBJ1-2; D might be TRBD1 (6 bases). CDR1 is MNHEY, CDR2 SVGAGI, per germline. The CDR3 spans 13 residues. V lost 6 bases, J lost 4 bases, and 12 bases lay in between.

This chain joins TRBV25-1 and TRBJ2-5; D perhaps matches TRBD1 (6 bases). V lost 4 bases to trimming and J lost 4 bases, with 16 bases between them. Germline-derived CDR1 and CDR2 are MGHDK and SYGVNS. The CDR3 spans 15 residues. Here the CDR3 DNA reads TGTGCCAGCAGTGCCCTCGGGACACTTCCAGAGACCCAGTACTTC. Translation: CASSALGTLPETQYF.

The rearrangement joins TRBV12-5 to TRBJ1-2; the match to TRBD1 covers 10 bases. This CDR3 contains 18 residues. Trimming took 0 bases from V and 5 from J; bases not matched to a gene: 12. The germline V gene has CDR1 LGHNT and CDR2 FRNRAP. In nucleotides, the CDR3 is TGTGCTAGTGGTTTGGTACTGTGGACAGGGGGAGCCGGATATGGCTACACCTTC. This gives the protein CASGLVLWTGGAGYGYTF.

CDR3 loop: CASSLAFGLARNYNEQFF. The CDR3 DNA reads as TGTGCCAGCAGCTTAGCGTTTGGCCTAGCGAGAAATTACAATGAGCAGTTCTTC. This rearrangement joins TRBV7-8 to TRBJ2-1; D perhaps matches TRBD2 (6 bases). The CDR3 runs 18 residues. The germline CDR1 and CDR2 sequences are SGHVS and FQNEAQ. V was pared by 0 bases and J by 4 bases, with 19 bases between. Full variable domain (outside the CDR3, taken from reference TRBV7-8 and TRBJ2-1): GAGVSQSPRYKVAKRGQDVALRCDPISGHVSLFWYQQALGQGPEFLTYFQNEAQLDKSGLPSDRFFAERPEGSVSTLKIQRTQQEDSAVYLCASSLAFGLARNYNEQFFGPGTRLTVL.

This rearrangement joins TRBV7-6 to TRBJ1-2; tentative D call: TRBD1 (5 bases). The germline gives CDR1 SGHVS, CDR2 FNYEAQ. This CDR3 is built from 13 residues. V lost 3 bases, J lost 4 bases, and 9 bases lay in between. CDR3 loop: CASSLGGTYGYTF. CDR3 sequence (DNA): TGTGCCAGCAGCTTGGGGGGGACCTATGGCTACACCTTC.

The J gene is TRBJ1-2, the V gene TRBV5-1; no reliable D call. Per the germline V gene, CDR1 is SGHRS and CDR2 is YFSETQ. V lost 0 bases to trimming and J lost 8 bases, with 20 bases between them. This CDR3 is 16 amino acids long. CDR3 protein: CASSLGGVDWRKGYTF. CDR3 in DNA: TGCGCCAGCAGCTTGGGGGGAGTAGATTGGCGTAAGGGCTACACCTTC.

The chain has TRBV7-8 and TRBJ1-6; 9 nucleotides line up with TRBD1. Germline CDR1 and CDR2: SGHVS and FQNEAQ. This CDR3 is built from 15 residues. V lost 1 base, J lost 9 bases, and 4 bases stayed unmatched. The CDR3 bases are TGTGCCAGCAGCTTAGACGGGACAGGGTCTTCACCCCTCCACTTT. It codes for CASSLDGTGSSPLHF. The full variable domain, with the rest looked up from reference TRBV7-8 and TRBJ1-6, is GAGVSQSPRYKVAKRGQDVALRCDPISGHVSLFWYQQALGQGPEFLTYFQNEAQLDKSGLPSDRFFAERPEGSVSTLKIQRTQQEDSAVYLCASSLDGTGSSPLHFGNGTRLTVT.

In its sample, this clone was seen once. The chain links TRBV10-3 to TRBJ1-1; no clear D gene. Trimming pared 2 bases from V and 6 bases from J, leaving 10 bases between. CDR1 is ENHRY and CDR2 is SYGVKD in the germline V gene. This CDR3 spans 13 amino acids. The CDR3 loop is CAISELRYSEAFF. Here the CDR3 DNA reads TGTGCCATCAGTGAGCTACGGTATTCTGAAGCTTTCTTT.

V and J are TRBV10-3 and TRBJ2-2, with D possibly matching TRBD2 (6 bases). Trimming took 3 bases from V and 1 from J, leaving 9 bases between them. This CDR3 comprises 15 residues. Germline V lookup: CDR1 ENHRY, CDR2 SYGVKD. CDR3 nucleotides: TGTGCCATCAGTGACGGGGGTGAGAACACCGGGGAGCTGTTTTTT. It specifies CAISDGGENTGELFF.

The chain employs TRBV4-1 and TRBJ2-1, with 10 bases identical to TRBD1. Trimming removed 1 base from V and 7 bases from J; junction bases left unmatched: 4. The CDR3 runs to 15 residues. CDR1 and CDR2 from the germline V gene are MGHRA and YSYEKL. CDR3 loop: CASSQGQGAKNEQFF. In DNA form, the CDR3 reads TGCGCCAGCAGCCAAGGACAGGGGGCGAAGAATGAGCAGTTCTTC.

The rearrangement joins TRBV6-5 to TRBJ2-7; 7 nucleotides line up with TRBD1. CDR1 and CDR2 from the germline V gene are MNHEY and SVGAGI. V lost 7 bases and J lost 2; bases outside the gene matches: 8. The CDR3 spans 14 residues. The CDR3 loop is CASNRQGDPYEQYV. The DNA for the CDR3 is TGTGCCAGCAACAGGCAGGGGGATCCCTACGAGCAGTACGTC.

This clone has a single count. The chain employs TRBV19 and TRBJ1-5, with D uncertain. The germline gives CDR1 LNHDA, CDR2 SQIVND (reference sequence). The germline V and J ends were trimmed by 4 bases and 5 bases, with 12 bases remaining between them. The CDR3 loop spans 14 amino acids. This CDR3 reads CASSTTRSHQPQHF. In DNA form, the CDR3 reads TGTGCCAGTAGTACCACACGGAGCCATCAGCCCCAGCATTTT.

The chain employs TRBV18 and TRBJ1-4; no clear D. Germline CDR1 and CDR2: KGHSH and LQKENI. Deletions cut 1 base from V and 8 bases from J, with 14 bases between. This CDR3 has 15 amino acids. The chain's CDR3 is CASSPRTEGVEKLFF. The CDR3 DNA reads as TGTGCCAGCTCACCACGTACAGAGGGAGTAGAAAAACTGTTTTTT.

V usage is TRBV9 and J usage is TRBJ2-4; TRBD1 is a possible D gene (6 bases). This CDR3 region has 16 residues. The V end lost 0 bases, the J end lost 10 bases, and 20 bases lay between the germline ends. The germline V gene encodes CDR1 SGDLS and CDR2 YYNGEE. CDR3 DNA: TGTGCCAGCAGCGTAGTAGATGGGGGCAGGGTAGGGATTCAGTACTTC. Residues: CASSVVDGGRVGIQYF.

The V gene is TRBV7-2, the J gene TRBJ2-7; D is perhaps TRBD1 (7 bases). CDR3 length: 15 amino acids. The V and J ends lost 5 bases and 2 bases respectively, with 16 bases between them. Germline-derived CDR1 and CDR2 are SGHTA and FQGNSA. CDR3 region: CASSQGGHRAYEQYF. The CDR3 DNA is TGTGCCAGCAGCCAGGGGGGTCATCGCGCCTACGAGCAGTACTTC.

This clone came up once. The chain couples TRBV6-6 to TRBJ1-1; perhaps TRBD1 as D (6 bases). The CDR3 spans 16 residues. The germline V gene has CDR1 MNHNY and CDR2 SVGAGI (reference sequence). V gave up 5 bases and J gave up 0 bases, with 16 bases separating them. The DNA of the CDR3 is TGTGCCAGCAGTGTTTCCAGGGGCCAAATGAACACTGAAGCTTTCTTT. As protein: CASSVSRGQMNTEAFF.

The chain joins TRBV5-8 to TRBJ2-1, with 7 bases matching TRBD2. Germline trimming cut 4 bases from V and 4 bases from J; bases unmatched to any gene: 8. Germline loops: CDR1 SGHTS, CDR2 YDEGEE. The CDR3 runs to 15 residues. The CDR3 nucleotides are TGTGCCAGCAGCATGGCGGGGGAGTCATACAATGAGCAGTTCTTC. Its translation is CASSMAGESYNEQFF.

The chain recombines TRBV29-1 with TRBJ2-5, with 10 bases identical to TRBD2. V trimming: 0 bases; J trimming: 3 bases; junction bases outside the gene matches: 7. CDR3 length equals 16 residues. Germline assignment: CDR1 SQVTM and CDR2 ANQGSEA. The CDR3 loop reads CSVEDSSGGWKETQYF. CDR3 coding DNA: TGCAGCGTTGAAGATTCTAGCGGGGGTTGGAAAGAGACCCAGTACTTC.

Points on this clone: The missing conserved phenylalanine or tryptophan at the end of this CDR3 makes a read error likely. The DNA is left out, because the CDR3 cannot be placed on it with certainty; the CDR3 is given as TCRdb lists it. The CDR3 loop reads CASSPVDS. This chain links TRBV18 with TRBJ1-5. Germline lookup yields CDR1 KGHSH and CDR2 LQKENI. The CDR3 is 8 amino acids long, termini counted.

This clone was seen once. The chain couples TRBV30 to TRBJ1-1; D ambiguous. The CDR3 is 14 amino acids. CDR1 is GTSNPN and CDR2 is SVGIG in the germline V gene (reference sequence). V lost 1 base and J lost 3, with 12 bases in between. The CDR3 DNA reads as TGTGCCTGGAGTGGAAGAGTGGGCTACACTGAAGCTTTCTTT. Translated: CAWSGRVGYTEAFF.

This clone was seen just once. The DNA of the CDR3 is TGTGCCAGCAGCTTAGCTGGACAGGGTGAAGCTTTCTTT. Protein sequence: CASSLAGQGEAFF. V and J are TRBV11-2 and TRBJ1-1; 8 bases line up with TRBD1. Germline assignment: CDR1 SGHAT and CDR2 FQNNGV. V was clipped by 1 base and J by 7 bases; unmatched bases: 2. This CDR3 contains 13 residues.

The V gene is TRBV7-2, the J gene TRBJ1-2, with 7 bases identical to TRBD1. CDR3 size: 14 residues. Germline V gene data show CDR1 as SGHTA and CDR2 as FQGNSA. The J segment lost 0 bases and the V segment lost 5 bases, leaving 3 bases of the junction unmatched. CDR3 in DNA: TGTGCCAGCAGCCCCGGGACAGCTAACTATGGCTACACCTTC. Protein product: CASSPGTANYGYTF.

This rearrangement joins TRBV4-3 to TRBJ1-2; D remains unclear. This CDR3 comprises 15 residues. Trimming left V 1 base short and J 4 bases short, with 13 bases between. Per the germline V gene, CDR1 is LGHNA and CDR2 is YSLEER. The CDR3 region is CASSQGAQESYGYTF. The CDR3 region has the DNA TGCGCCAGCAGCCAAGGTGCCCAAGAGAGCTATGGCTACACCTTC.

This clone was counted a single time. CDR3 bases: TGTGCCAGCAGCCCAGCGTCTCAAGAGACCCAGTACTTC. Its translation: CASSPASQETQYF. The rearrangement joins TRBV7-9 to TRBJ2-5, with D uncertain. This CDR3 region has 13 residues. The V end was cut by 5 bases, the J end by 2 bases, with 9 bases between. Germline V gene lookup returns CDR1 SEHNR and CDR2 FQNEAQ (reference sequence).